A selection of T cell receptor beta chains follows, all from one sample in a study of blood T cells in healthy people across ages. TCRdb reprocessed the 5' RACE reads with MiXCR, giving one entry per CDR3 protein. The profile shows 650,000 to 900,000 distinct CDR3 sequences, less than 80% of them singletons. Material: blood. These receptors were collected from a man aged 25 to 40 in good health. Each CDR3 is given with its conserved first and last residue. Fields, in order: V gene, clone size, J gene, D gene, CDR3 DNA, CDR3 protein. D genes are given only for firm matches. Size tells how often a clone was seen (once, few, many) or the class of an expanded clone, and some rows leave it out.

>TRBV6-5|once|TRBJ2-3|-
TGTGCCAGCAGTCCCAGGACATTCGGATCGGATACGCAGTATTTT
CASSPRTFGSDTQYF
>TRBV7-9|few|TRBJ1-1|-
TGTGCCAGCAGCTTAGCGACAGCCAACACTGAAGCTTTCTTT
CASSLATANTEAFF
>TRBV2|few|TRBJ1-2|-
TGTGCCAGCAGGGTACAGGAAGGCTACACCTTC
CASRVQEGYTF
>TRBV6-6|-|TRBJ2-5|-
TGTGCCAGCGCACCCGGGGGGCCCGTCAATGAGCAGTACTTC
CASAPGGPVNEQYF
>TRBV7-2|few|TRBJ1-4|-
TGTGCCAGCAGCTTATATCGGGGAGGGGAAAAACTGTTTTTT
CASSLYRGGEKLFF
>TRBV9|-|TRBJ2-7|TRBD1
TGTGCCAGCAGCGTAGAGTTACAGGGGGACGAGCAGTACTTC
CASSVELQGDEQYF
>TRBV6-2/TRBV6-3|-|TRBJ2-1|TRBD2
TGTGCCAGCAGTTATTGGGGTGGGGGACTAGCCGACAATGAGCAGTTCTTC
CASSYWGGGLADNEQFF
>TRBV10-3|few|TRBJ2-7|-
TGTGCCATCAGTGAGTCTGGGTTTAGGGACGAGCAGTACTTC
CAISESGFRDEQYF
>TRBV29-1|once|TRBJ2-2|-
TGCAGCGTTATGGGGAGCACCGGGGAGCTGTTTTTT
CSVMGSTGELFF
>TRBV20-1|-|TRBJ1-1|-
TGCAGTGCGGGCACTTACACTGAAGCTTTCTTT
CSAGTYTEAFF
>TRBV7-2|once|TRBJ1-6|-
TGTGCCAGCAGCGGTAGGACGGCCCGCAATTCACCCCTCCACTTT
CASSGRTARNSPLHF
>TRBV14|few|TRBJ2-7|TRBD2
TGTGCCAGGTTGACTAGCGGGGCCTACGAGCAGTACTTC
CARLTSGAYEQYF
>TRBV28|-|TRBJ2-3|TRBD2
TGTGCCAGCAGTTTCGGACTAGCGGATACAGATACGCAGTATTTT
CASSFGLADTDTQYF
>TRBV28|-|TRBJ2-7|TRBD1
TGTGCCAGCACCAGACAGGGGTCAGGCGAGCAGTACTTC
CASTRQGSGEQYF
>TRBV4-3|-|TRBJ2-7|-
TGCGCCAGCAGCCCCGGACACTCTCAGTTCTACGAGCAGTACTTC
CASSPGHSQFYEQYF
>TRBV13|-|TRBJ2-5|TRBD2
TGTGCCAGCAGATTAAGACTAGCGGGACTACAAGAGACCCAGTACTTC
CASRLRLAGLQETQYF
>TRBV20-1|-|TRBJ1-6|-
TGCAGTGCTAGAGTGTGGGGGAGTTCACCCCTCCACTTT
CSARVWGSSPLHF
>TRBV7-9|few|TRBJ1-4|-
TGTGCCAGCAGCTTAACGGGGGTGGCTAATGAAAAACTGTTTTTT
CASSLTGVANEKLFF
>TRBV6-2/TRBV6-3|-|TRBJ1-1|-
TGTGCCACCCTAAGTGCGCGCGCTTTCTTT
CATLSARAFF
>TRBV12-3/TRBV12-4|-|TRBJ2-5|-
TGTGCCAGCAGCCCAGCAGGACGCGGGTCCCAAGAGACCCAGTACTTC
CASSPAGRGSQETQYF
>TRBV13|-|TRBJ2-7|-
TGTGCCAGCAGCCGGCGAGGCGGGGTTAACGAGCAGTACTTC
CASSRRGGVNEQYF
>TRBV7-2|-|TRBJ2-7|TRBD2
TGTGCCAGCAAGAGAGCGGGGTCTACCTACGAGCAGTACTTC
CASKRAGSTYEQYF
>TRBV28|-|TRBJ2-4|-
TGTGCCAGCAATGTTCCGGATGGGGCCAAAAACATTCAGTACTTC
CASNVPDGAKNIQYF
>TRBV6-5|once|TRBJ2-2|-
TGTGCCAGCAGTTATGGGGTTTACACCGGGGAGCTGTTTTTT
CASSYGVYTGELFF
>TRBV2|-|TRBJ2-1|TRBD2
TGTGCCAGCAGGGCTCCCTCTGGCGGGGGTTACAATGAGCAGTTCTTC
CASRAPSGGGYNEQFF
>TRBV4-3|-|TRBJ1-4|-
TGCGCCAGCAGCCCCGGAGGGGTTCGGGAAAAACTGTTTTTT
CASSPGGVREKLFF
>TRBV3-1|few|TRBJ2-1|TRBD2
TGTGCCAGCAGCCGTTCGGGACTAGATGAGCAGTTCTTC
CASSRSGLDEQFF
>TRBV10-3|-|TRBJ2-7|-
TGTGCCATCAGTGCAAACCCGGCCTACTACGAGCAGTACTTC
CAISANPAYYEQYF
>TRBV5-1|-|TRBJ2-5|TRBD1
TGCGCCAGCAGCCAGGACAGGGGGGTTCAGAAGACCCAGTACTTC
CASSQDRGVQKTQYF
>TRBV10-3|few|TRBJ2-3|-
TGTGCCATCGAGGCCGGGGGCACGCTTAATACGCAGTATTTT
CAIEAGGTLNTQYF
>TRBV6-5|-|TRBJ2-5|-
TGTGCCAGCAGTTTCCCAGGGGGGCACAATGAGCAGTACTTC
CASSFPGGHNEQYF
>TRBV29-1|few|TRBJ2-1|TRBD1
TGCAGCGCGCCGACAGGGGGCGACAATGAGCAGTTCTTC
CSAPTGGDNEQFF
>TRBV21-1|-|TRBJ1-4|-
TGTGCCAGCAACTTACCGGGACGGCGTGAAAAACTGTTTTTT
CASNLPGRREKLFF
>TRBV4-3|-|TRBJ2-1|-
TGCGCCAGCAGCCAAGATCGCAGGGGACCCTACAATGAGCAGTTCTTC
CASSQDRRGPYNEQFF
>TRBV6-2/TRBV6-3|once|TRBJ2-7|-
TGTGCCAGCCGGGGGTCCTACTACGAGCAGTACTTC
CASRGSYYEQYF
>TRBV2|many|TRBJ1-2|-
TGTGCCAGCAGTGGAGGGGACGCCGCGGTACTATATGGCTACACCTTC
CASSGGDAAVLYGYTF
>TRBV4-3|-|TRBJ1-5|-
TGCGCCAGCAGCCAAGATCTTGTCTCCTACGGAGAACAGCCCCAGCATTTT
CASSQDLVSYGEQPQHF